This note documents a single T cell receptor beta chain sequence. Its cognate antigen has yet to be identified. Qualities for individual bases were not recorded, and no much larger clone is one base off. The cohort consisted of fewer than 700 healthy bone marrow donors. All cohort members were sampled while nominally healthy, although unrecorded immune exposures were likely present. The donor was CMV seronegative and was included in the group of 352 seronegative cohort members. Each donor provided a peripheral blood sample, and peripheral blood mononuclear cells were used for TCR beta sequencing. Genomic DNA was extracted from the blood cell samples with the Qiagen DNeasy Blood Extraction Kit. Libraries were made using the immunoSEQ multiplex PCR assay. For the multiplex PCR, a mixture combining 60 forward primers for TCR Vbeta segments and 13 reverse primers for TCR Jbeta segments was used. The CDR3 region of rearranged TCR beta genes was amplified from genomic DNA by a multiplex PCR assay. On the Illumina HiSeq System, the amplified TCR beta libraries were sequenced as 87-base-pair reads. Concerning the study's data processing: A later analysis counted approximately 76 million unique TCR beta chains across the 700 or so repertoires, and 10 million to 11 million of these chains were shared by at least two donors. Raw reads were error-corrected and collapsed into unique sequences with a nearest-neighbor algorithm that merged closely related sequences to remove PCR and sequencing errors. Alignment of CDR3 sequences to IMGT reference sequences was used to assign V, D and J gene segments. For a sequence to be retained, a match of at least six nucleotides was required to both a V gene segment and a J gene segment. A rearrangement counted as productive if the CDR3 had no stop codons and remained in frame with V and J, and every other rearrangement counted as non-productive. CDR3 was defined according to IMGT convention as the region running from the second conserved V-encoded cysteine to the conserved J-encoded phenylalanine. In an earlier analysis of around 570 of the donors, sequences lacking an unambiguous match to a single V gene segment were excluded. In an earlier analysis of some 590 of the donors, V segments were called functional above 56.7% productive rearrangements and were called segregating when the between-donor standard deviation exceeded 5%. A statistical classification framework was developed to diagnose cytomegalovirus status using the catalog of TCR beta chain sequences. In a later analysis, V and J genes were assigned by comparing TCR nucleotide sequences against IMGT/GENE-DB human TR gene sequences. In a later analysis, CDR3 sequences and most-parsimonious VDJ recombination scenarios were assigned using the TCRdist pipeline. In a later analysis, every TCR beta chain was defined by the combination of its CDR3 amino acid sequence and its V-gene family, and reads without a unique V-gene family were dropped. In a later analysis, approximately 590 highly shared, low-generation-probability nucleotide sequences were removed to address suspected cross-contamination and a sequencing artifact. In a later analysis, a clonal expansion index for each public chain was calculated from normalized within-repertoire ranks of inferred template counts. In a later analysis, generation probabilities were computed using a VDJ recombination model fitted to out-of-frame rearrangements, and the results were checked against IGoR. Hypergeometric tests were used in a later analysis to score TCR-TCR, TCR-HLA and TCR-CMV co-occurrence, with a repertoire-size bias correction applied to the TCR pairs. False discovery rates were estimated in a later analysis by permuting HLA or CMV assignments 20 times. In a later analysis, co-occurring TCRs were grouped using DBSCAN, and TCRdist sequence similarity was added for clustering within HLA-allele-positive subsets. For co-occurrence clustering, repertoires with fewer than 30,000 or more than 120,000 public chains were excluded, along with roughly five repertoires with anomalous nucleotide sharing. TCRdb limited this immuneACCESS table to in-frame rearrangements with V and J called. A share of clones is missing; checked studies link under half to unresolved V genes, and the rest is unexplained. Clone size and V and J calls were adopted from that table, with D and trimming inferred from the DNA. The sample yields approximately 170,000 clones; more than 60% were counted once. Of the sample, about 3.1% falls within the top ten clones.

This sample stems from a study of cytomegalovirus exposure and HLA in healthy donors (dated by TCRdb to the late 2010s). Describing the broader study: According to an earlier analysis of 587 of the donors, some 180 million T cells yielded 117 million unique TCR beta sequences and 276 Gb of sequence data. An early release that covered fewer than 750 HLA-typed donors contained about 300 gigabases of sequencing data and roughly 84 million unique TCR sequences. Among the roughly 400 genotyped donors, about 85% belonged to the genetic ancestry cluster associated with self-reported Caucasian donors. The aim of the study was to test whether cataloging public T cell receptors could identify signatures of past pathogen exposure. The study used immunosequencing to profile the T cell repertoires of more than 650 subjects and linked those repertoires to cytomegalovirus serostatus. In addition to the first cohort of 666 subjects, a separate validation cohort of 100 to 150 different subjects was used. High-throughput TCR immunosequencing, statistical association of individual TCRs with disease status, and machine learning were combined to predict cytomegalovirus infection status. In a later analysis, previously published TCR beta repertoires from 666 donors were re-analyzed and high-resolution HLA genotyping was added so that TCR occurrence patterns could be studied. The later analysis used no new phenotypic data to find candidate immune exposures, relying instead on TCR beta sequences and their occurrence across donors. An earlier analysis of more than 450 of the donors used high-throughput TCR beta sequencing to judge whether each TCR beta V gene segment behaved as functional or pseudogenic. Donor age, sex, ethnicity and CMV serostatus were compiled together with the repertoire data. A later genetic analysis took genome-wide SNP genotypes for about three fifths of the roughly 670 donors and used that subset as a discovery cohort. Every repertoire in the discovery cohort had been generated on one and the same sequencing platform. HLA typing covered class I and class II loci at four-digit resolution. Typing coverage differed by locus: A, B, C, DRB1 and DQB1 were typed in about 620-640 donors, DQA1 in roughly 500, DPA1 in 600 to 610, and DPB1 in just under 490. Roughly 5 DR-DQ haplotypes were handled as single units for association and clustering because linkage in the cohort was strong. Across approximately 400 genotyped donors of the cohort, an average of 235,054 unique TCR beta nucleotide sequences per donor were sequenced, and approximately 19% of those sequences were non-productive. The paper as a whole reports these results and caveats: A further reported finding was that TCR beta sequences accurately predicted the HLA-A and HLA-B alleles for most subjects in the first cohort. The cohort was sequenced for TCR beta chains only, and without alpha or paired-chain data the features that could be detected were limited. The only immune exposure information available for the cohort was CMV serostatus. Most TCR sequences were observed very rarely across donors, whereas some public TCRs were present in many individuals. Approximately 18 rarely observed V segments, including chromosome 9 orphons, were excluded from the earlier analysis of approximately 500 of the donors because counts were too low. In a later analysis, HLA-associated TCR beta chains were found to be more clonally expanded and to have lower generation probabilities than equally common non-associated chains. A later analysis found that most CMV-associated TCR beta chains appeared HLA-restricted, with HLA associations seemingly driven largely by CMV exposure. A total of 150 or so TCR beta chains were listed by the study as associated with cytomegalovirus. In a later genetic analysis, fewer N-insertions in productive TCRs were reported among donors in an Asian-associated ancestry cluster than the roughly 700-donor mean. Correlated functional status among segregating V segments might be attributable to linkage disequilibrium, but an unknown experimental factor could not be ruled out. Specific HLA alleles were associated with 15,000 to 20,000 TCR beta sequences at a false discovery rate of 0.05 in a later analysis. A group of highly shared sequence variants was considered likely to be a technical artifact of the sequencing pipeline. Presence/absence analyses assumed roughly uniform sequencing depth across donors, an assumption that may not hold. A later genetic analysis associated a missense DCLRE1C variant with V-gene and J-gene trimming of TCR beta chains, and an independent cohort replicated the association. The 87-base-pair reads could not distinguish some IMGT-functional V segments, including TRBV6-2 and TRBV6-3, so those segments were excluded. An earlier analysis of approximately 500 of the donors showed that most TCR beta V segments appeared in productive rearrangements either about 87% or about 30% of the time, which broadly matched IMGT annotations. According to a later analysis, TCR association rates differed among HLA loci, with DRB1 alleles showing the most associated TCRs and HLA-C alleles showing the fewest. The classifier was reported to diagnose cytomegalovirus status with high specificity and sensitivity in both the original and validation cohorts. Several of the top co-occurrence clusters appeared to be linked to parvovirus B19, influenza, CMV and Epstein-Barr virus, according to a later analysis. In vitro tests confirmed that a few of the cytomegalovirus-associated TCR beta chains recognize cytomegalovirus antigens. Strong co-occurrence of HLA alleles, especially DR and DQ, made assigning TCR associations to individual alleles difficult. The authors suggested that the approach could potentially be generalized to other disease states and immunological phenotypes. Because HLA typing was unavailable for some donors at each locus, only the typed subset was used in association tests.

CDR1 and CDR2, looked up from the germline V gene, are MRHNA and SNTAGT. Taken from cysteine to phenylalanine, the CDR3 has 14 residues. The retained sequence is limited to the CDR3, 42 bases, with the frame set at the first base. Unmatched junction bases come to 6, with V trimmed by 9 bases and J by 1 base. This chain joins TRBV6-4 to TRBJ1-5; 7 bases in the junction line up with TRBD1. Sequenced input: PBMCs. This TCR came from a female donor in good health and CMV-seronegative. This receptor carries the CDR3 CARPPTGSNQPQHF. The nucleotides are TGTGCCAGACCCCCGACAGGGAGCAATCAGCCCCAGCATTTT.